What follows is one T cell receptor beta chain and its context. This CDR3 contains 12 residues. Germline values: CDR1 SEHNR, CDR2 FQNEAQ (reference sequence). V lost 5 bases to trimming and J lost 6 bases, with 7 bases between them. This entry is derived from a study of T cells in Graves' hyperthyroidism and ophthalmopathy. Authors of the study amplified TCR beta CDR3 regions from RNA transcripts. The HTBI set primed first-round TCR CDR3 RT-PCR. TCRdb re-analysed the multiplex PCR reads in MiXCR, keeping a single row per CDR3 protein. The table has about 350,000 distinct CDR3 sequences, approximately 15% seen once; the top ten hold roughly 24%. PBMCs were collected from a roughly 9.7 ml volume of fresh peripheral blood.

Sequencing input: blood. This sequence originates from a woman aged 25 to 39 with Graves' hyperthyroidism. V and J are TRBV7-9 and TRBJ1-4; D not resolved. CDR3 DNA sequence: TGTGCCAGCAGCGGCGGGGATGAAAAACTGTTTTTT. Encoded protein: CASSGGDEKLFF.